This is a list of T cell receptor beta chains from one sample in a study of the immune and genomic landscape of osteosarcoma. The protocol was immunoSEQ multiplex PCR, while the TCRdb copy is restricted to in-frame clones and leaves out a portion. Among about 4,600 clones listed, roughly 78% were seen once. Sequenced material: osteosarcoma tumor tissue from the femur. The receptors come from a human donor with osteosarcoma. Each CDR3 is given with its conserved first and last residue. The D gene is left open where the match is weak. Size is stated for part of the rows, as once, few or many counts, or as a class when the clone is expanded.

d_call	clone_size	j_call	v_call	cdr3_nt	cdr3_aa
NA	NA	TRBJ2-5	TRBV11-2	TGTGCCAGCAGCTCTCAACTAGTTGGGGAGACCCAGTACTTC	CASSSQLVGETQYF
NA	NA	TRBJ1-1	TRBV7-9	TGTGCCAGCAGCTTCTCCGGCACTGAAGCTTTCTTT	CASSFSGTEAFF
NA	NA	TRBJ2-1	TRBV5-8	TGTGCCAGCAGCTTCGGTCGTTCCTCCTACAATGAGCAGTTCTTC	CASSFGRSSYNEQFF
NA	once	TRBJ1-1	TRBV11-2	TGTGCCAGCAGCCAAGATCCCCTTCAGGGGATGAACACTGAAGCTTTCTTT	CASSQDPLQGMNTEAFF
NA	once	TRBJ1-2	TRBV25-1	TGTGCCAGCAGTGCCCATAATAACTATGGCTACACCTTC	CASSAHNNYGYTF
NA	NA	TRBJ1-4	TRBV4-3	TGCGCCAGCAGCCGCCAGGGGAGAGAAAAACTGTTTTTT	CASSRQGREKLFF
NA	few	TRBJ1-2	TRBV7-2	TGTGCCAGCAGCTTAGGCGGCAGGAACCGCTACACCTTC	CASSLGGRNRYTF
NA	NA	TRBJ1-1	TRBV5-6	TGTGCCAGCAGCTTAGCGGGGGAACCGAACACTGAAGCTTTCTTT	CASSLAGEPNTEAFF
NA	NA	TRBJ1-1	TRBV5-5	TGTGCCAGCAGCCAAGATCCCCTTCAGGGGATGAACACTGAAGCTTTCTTT	CASSQDPLQGMNTEAFF
TRBD1	few	TRBJ1-1	TRBV30	TGTGCCTGGAGGGGGAAAGACAGGGCGCGAGCTTTCTTT	CAWRGKDRARAFF
TRBD1	NA	TRBJ1-1	TRBV28	TGTGCCAGCAGTTCAGGGGGGACGGACACTGAAGCTTTCTTT	CASSSGGTDTEAFF